Presented here are 24 T cell receptor beta chains from one specimen sequenced in a study of spatial heterogeneity in lung cancer. Notes on the study in general: How many expanded intratumoral alpha and beta TCRs were present tracked the tumor mutation count, which was a count of nonsynonymous mutations.

TCRdb reprocessed the 5' RACE reads with MiXCR, giving one entry per CDR3 protein. Here the sample spans about 6,800 distinct CDR3 sequences, 14% being singletons. The time point: sample taken at primary tumor resection. No cognate antigen is known for these TCRs. This sample comprised lung tumor tissue, obtained at surgery. The origin of the receptors is a male donor with early-stage non-small cell lung cancer.

This clonotype qualifies as medium-sized. As an off-target read in a library built for alpha chains, this beta chain has a frequency of little significance. This chain connects TRBV20-1 to TRBJ1-2; D is perhaps TRBD1 (6 bases). V was trimmed by 3 bases and J by 3 bases, leaving 17 bases between them. Germline V gene sequence: CDR1 DFQATT, CDR2 SNEGSKA (reference sequence). The CDR3 loop spans 15 amino acids. DNA of the CDR3: TGCAGTGCTAGCCACCGGGGGCGCGGTGACTATGGCTACACCTTC. It encodes CSASHRGRGDYGYTF.

By sample share, this clonotype is medium-sized. This beta chain is a stray sequence in a library constructed for alpha chains; its clone size is not meaningful. The chain has TRBV10-3 and TRBJ2-3; 13 bases are a match to TRBD2. With V trimmed by 10 bases and J by 2 bases, 6 bases remained unmatched. The CDR3 covers 15 residues. In germline, CDR1 is ENHRY, CDR2 SYGVKD. The CDR3 region is CATRTSGRDTDTQYF. In DNA form, the CDR3 reads TGTGCCACCAGGACTAGCGGGAGAGACACAGATACGCAGTATTTT.

By its share, this clonotype is medium-sized. This beta chain is off target for a library built for alpha chains, so its abundance means little. The chain uses TRBV24-1 and TRBJ1-1; D remains ambiguous. CDR3 size: 11 residues. Germline V gene sequence: CDR1 KGHDR, CDR2 SFDVKD. Between the trimmed V and J ends, which lost 8 bases and 4 bases, there was a span of 7 bases. DNA of the CDR3: TGTGCCACCACCGCGGGCACTGAAGCTTTCTTT. Translated, it gives CATTAGTEAFF.

This clonotype came up many times. This beta chain appears as a stray read in a library generated for alpha chains; its size is not informative. The V call is TRBV20-1, the J call TRBJ2-3; TRBD2 matches 13 bases. Germline values: CDR1 DFQATT, CDR2 SNEGSKA (reference sequence). This CDR3 comprises 18 residues. J lost 2 bases, V lost 3 bases, and 11 bases had no gene match. In nucleotides, the CDR3 is TGCAGTGCTAGCCCCACCGGGACTAGCGGGACATCCACAGATACGCAGTATTTT. This codes for CSASPTGTSGTSTDTQYF.

This clonotype was counted a few times. This beta chain represents an off-target read in a library built for alpha chains; its size is of limited meaning. This chain links TRBV10-2 with TRBJ1-1, with a weak D call TRBD1 (6 bases). This CDR3 region has 13 residues. The germline V gene has CDR1 WSHSY and CDR2 SAAADI. The V end was cut by 5 bases, the J end by 5 bases, with 12 bases between. CDR3 bases: TGCGCCAGCAGTTCTGACAGGACAACTGAAGCTTTCTTT. This sequence encodes CASSSDRTTEAFF.

This clonotype qualifies as medium-sized (0.01 to 0.1%). Because the library targeted alpha chains, this beta chain is an off-target read whose size means little. J is TRBJ1-1 and V is TRBV5-1; 9 positions match TRBD1. The CDR3 length is 13 residues. V lost 3 bases, J lost 5 bases, and 2 bases stayed unmatched. Germline V gene lookup returns CDR1 SGHRS and CDR2 YFSETQ. DNA of the CDR3: TGCGCCAGCAGCTACGGACAGGGGACTGAAGCTTTCTTT. This gives the protein CASSYGQGTEAFF.

This clonotype has ten or more counts. This beta chain slipped into a library made for alpha chains as a stray read, so its size is not meaningful. The V gene is TRBV9, the J gene TRBJ2-5; D is perhaps TRBD2 (6 bases). V lost 1 base and J 1 base, leaving 8 bases between the germline ends. The length of the CDR3 is 14 residues. Germline CDR1 SGDLS, CDR2 YYNGEE. The CDR3 protein is CASSVNSGQETQYF. In nucleotides, the CDR3 is TGTGCCAGCAGCGTAAATAGCGGCCAAGAGACCCAGTACTTC. Full variable domain (rest looked up from reference TRBV9 and TRBJ2-5): DSGVTQTPKHLITATGQRVTLRCSPRSGDLSVYWYQQSLDQGLQFLIQYYNGEERAKGNILERFSAQQFPDLHSELNLSSLELGDSALYFCASSVNSGQETQYFGPGTRLLVL.

This clonotype showed up many times. This beta chain appears as a stray read in a library generated for alpha chains; its size is not informative. This chain connects TRBV19 to TRBJ2-2; D not certain. Germline V gene lookup returns CDR1 LNHDA and CDR2 SQIVND (reference sequence). This CDR3 contains 13 residues. Trimming took off 7 bases at V and 0 bases at J, with 6 bases between the two ends. The CDR3 coding sequence is TGTGCCAGTACGGACCCGAACACCGGGGAGCTGTTTTTT. This gives the protein CASTDPNTGELFF.

This clonotype is labeled as medium-sized. This beta chain represents an off-target read in a library built for alpha chains; its size is of limited meaning. The rearrangement uses TRBV6-2 or TRBV6-3 and TRBJ2-2, with 7 nucleotides matching TRBD1. Looked up from germline, CDR1 is MNHEY and CDR2 is SVGEGT. This CDR3 has 16 residues. Trimming removed 6 bases from V and 4 bases from J; junction bases left unmatched: 11. This CDR3 is CASSLQQGSVTGELFF. DNA for the CDR3: TGTGCCAGCAGCCTTCAACAGGGGTCGGTCACCGGGGAGCTGTTTTTT.

By sample share, this clonotype is large. This beta chain slipped into a library made for alpha chains as a stray read, so its size is not meaningful. J is TRBJ1-2 and V is TRBV9; maybe TRBD1 (5 bases). The ends were cut back, 2 bases at V and 0 bases at J, with 11 bases in the middle. Germline V gene sequence: CDR1 SGDLS, CDR2 YYNGEE. The CDR3 spans 15 residues. The CDR3 DNA sequence: TGTGCCAGCAGCGTGTCGACAGATACTAACTATGGCTACACCTTC. It specifies CASSVSTDTNYGYTF.

Judged by abundance, this clonotype is medium-sized. A library made for alpha chains picked up this beta chain off target, so its size means little. V gene TRBV4-3 combines with J gene TRBJ1-1, with no clear D. The CDR3 length is 14 residues. Germline values: CDR1 LGHNA, CDR2 YSLEER. Trimming removed 2 bases at V and 4 bases at J, with 11 bases between. The CDR3 spells CASSQRLGPTEAFF. CDR3 sequence (DNA): TGCGCCAGCAGCCAAAGGTTAGGACCCACTGAAGCTTTCTTT.

This clonotype was counted at least ten times. Since it is a stray read in a library aimed at alpha chains, this beta chain has a size that is not meaningful. V gene TRBV6-5 combines with J gene TRBJ1-5; D gene unclear. Germline V gives CDR1 MNHEY, CDR2 SVGAGI. Trimming removed 8 bases from V and 3 bases from J, with 17 bases in between. This CDR3 contains 15 residues. The CDR3: CASARQRSSNQPQHF. For the CDR3, the DNA is TGTGCCAGCGCTCGGCAGAGAAGTTCCAATCAGCCCCAGCATTTT.

Relative to its sample, this clonotype is medium-sized. This beta chain came through as a stray read in a library set up for alpha chains, and its size says little. The V gene is TRBV14, the J gene TRBJ2-2; D not certain. This CDR3 is built from 13 residues. V was clipped by 1 base and J by 6 bases, with 6 bases between them. Germline V lookup: CDR1 SGHDN, CDR2 FVKESK. In nucleotides, the CDR3 is TGTGCCAGCAGCCAAGTCAGTCCCGGGGAGCTGTTTTTT. Translating it yields CASSQVSPGELFF.

By sample share, this clonotype is medium-sized. Since the library was made to target alpha chains, this beta chain is a stray read and its abundance is not meaningful. The genes are TRBV20-1 and TRBJ1-5; D gene unclear. Germline lookup yields CDR1 DFQATT and CDR2 SNEGSKA (reference sequence). V lost 6 bases, J lost 3 bases, and 12 bases lay in between. CDR3 size: 13 residues. CDR3 DNA: TGCAGTGCCTTTACAGCATCCAATCAGCCCCAGCATTTT. This translates into CSAFTASNQPQHF.

A word on this clonotype: Because this beta chain is a stray read in a library intended to capture alpha chains, its abundance should not be given much weight. The gene calls are TRBV24-1 and TRBJ2-3, with D perhaps matching TRBD1 (6 bases). This CDR3 has 17 residues. Trimming pared 4 bases from V and 1 base from J, leaving 17 bases between. In germline, CDR1 is KGHDR, CDR2 SFDVKD. For the CDR3, the DNA is TGTGCCACCAGTGACCCTTCGACAGGCTTTCGCACAGATACGCAGTATTTT. Amino acids: CATSDPSTGFRTDTQYF.

This clonotype has just one count. The library was designed around alpha chains, so this beta chain is a stray read whose abundance carries little weight. The chain joins TRBV18 to TRBJ2-7, with D perhaps TRBD1 (6 bases). The CDR3 is made up of 13 amino acids. The V end was cut by 6 bases, the J end by 10 bases, with 19 bases between. CDR1 is KGHSH and CDR2 is LQKENI in the germline V gene. The CDR3 reads CASSDSEQGLQYF. CDR3 DNA: TGTGCCAGCTCGGACAGTGAGCAAGGCTTACAGTACTTC.

This clonotype was seen repeatedly, ten times or more. This beta chain came through as a stray read in a library set up for alpha chains, and its size says little. The chain employs TRBV7-2 and TRBJ1-2; 8 bases line up with TRBD1. After removal of 0 bases from V and 6 bases from J, the junction contained 3 bases not matched to a gene. This CDR3 has 14 amino acids. Germline-derived CDR1 and CDR2 are SGHTA and FQGNSA. CDR3 in DNA: TGTGCCAGCAGCTTAGCGATGGGACAGGATGGCTACACCTTC. It is translated as CASSLAMGQDGYTF.

This clonotype is medium-sized by share. Found in a library prepared for alpha chains, this beta chain is an off-target read, and its abundance has little meaning. The genes are TRBV10-3 and TRBJ2-2; 7 bases map to TRBD2. Germline V gene sequence: CDR1 ENHRY, CDR2 SYGVKD. This CDR3 has 13 residues. V shed 8 bases, J shed 2 bases, and the junction held 2 bases outside the gene matches. In DNA form, the CDR3 reads TGTGCCATCGAGCGGGGCAACACCGGGGAGCTGTTTTTT. The encoded protein is CAIERGNTGELFF.

At least ten counts were recorded for this clonotype. Within a library made for alpha chains, this beta chain is off target, and its count is uninformative. The J gene is TRBJ2-4, the V gene TRBV18, with D perhaps matching TRBD2 (6 bases). V gave up 4 bases and J gave up 9 bases, with 10 bases separating them. The germline gives CDR1 KGHSH, CDR2 LQKENI. The CDR3 contains 12 residues. In DNA form, the CDR3 reads TGTGCCAGCTCACTAGTGGGGGGCATTCAGTACTTC. Amino acid sequence: CASSLVGGIQYF.

A remark on this clonotype: Found in a library prepared for alpha chains, this beta chain is an off-target read, and its abundance has little meaning. The chain has TRBV6-2 or TRBV6-3 and TRBJ2-6; the D gene is possibly TRBD2 (5 bases). Trimming took off 2 bases at V and 0 bases at J, with 8 bases between the two ends. Germline V gives CDR1 MNHEY, CDR2 SVGEGT. This CDR3 spans 16 amino acids. CDR3 nucleotides: TGTGCCAGCAGTTACGGGAGACTCTCTGGGGCCAACGTCCTGACTTTC. Translated, it gives CASSYGRLSGANVLTF.

This clonotype has at least ten counts. Because this beta chain is a stray read in a library intended to capture alpha chains, its abundance should not be given much weight. The chain couples TRBV12-3 or TRBV12-4 to TRBJ1-2; 7 bases align to TRBD1. V lost 5 bases to trimming and J lost 6 bases; unmatched junction nucleotides: 6. The CDR3 runs to 13 residues. The DNA for the CDR3 is TGTGCCAGCAGTATAGGGACAGTCCATGGCTACACCTTC. This gives the protein CASSIGTVHGYTF.

Details on this clonotype: As an off-target read in a library built for alpha chains, this beta chain has a frequency of little significance. The chain recombines TRBV6-2 or TRBV6-3 with TRBJ2-7; D gene unclear. The CDR3 totals 11 residues. Germline values: CDR1 MNHEY, CDR2 SVGEGT. Trimming pared 7 bases from V and 3 bases from J, leaving 7 bases between. The DNA for the CDR3 is TGTGCCAGCACCGCCCTCTACGAGCAGTACTTC. This sequence encodes CASTALYEQYF.

This clonotype was seen more than once but under ten times. A library prepared for alpha chains yielded this beta chain as an off-target read; its size is of little meaning. The V and J genes are TRBV11-2 and TRBJ2-1; D assignment may be TRBD1 or TRBD2 (7 bases each). The CDR3 covers 14 residues. The V gene's germline CDR1 is SGHAT and CDR2 FQNNGV. V was pared by 2 bases and J by 9 bases, with 14 bases between. The CDR3 DNA is TGTGCCAGCAGCTTATTAGGGGGCGGGAGTGAGCAGTTCTTC. Encoded protein: CASSLLGGGSEQFF.

This clonotype was counted at least ten times. The library was prepared for alpha chains; this beta chain is a stray read, so its frequency means little. The J gene is TRBJ2-2, the V gene TRBV5-1; the match to TRBD1 covers 12 bases. The CDR3 runs to 16 residues. The J segment lost 6 bases and the V segment lost 4 bases, leaving 7 bases of the junction unmatched. CDR1 is SGHRS, CDR2 YFSETQ, per germline. In DNA form, the CDR3 reads TGCGCCAGCAGCCCCGAGGGACAGGGGGCTTCCGGGGAGCTGTTTTTT. Protein sequence: CASSPEGQGASGELFF. Drawing the rest from reference TRBV5-1 and TRBJ2-2, the complete variable domain is KAGVTQTPRYLIKTRGQQVTLSCSPISGHRSVSWYQQTPGQGLQFLFEYFSETQRNKGNFPGRFSGRQFSNSRSEMNVSTLELGDSALYLCASSPEGQGASGELFFGEGSRLTVL.